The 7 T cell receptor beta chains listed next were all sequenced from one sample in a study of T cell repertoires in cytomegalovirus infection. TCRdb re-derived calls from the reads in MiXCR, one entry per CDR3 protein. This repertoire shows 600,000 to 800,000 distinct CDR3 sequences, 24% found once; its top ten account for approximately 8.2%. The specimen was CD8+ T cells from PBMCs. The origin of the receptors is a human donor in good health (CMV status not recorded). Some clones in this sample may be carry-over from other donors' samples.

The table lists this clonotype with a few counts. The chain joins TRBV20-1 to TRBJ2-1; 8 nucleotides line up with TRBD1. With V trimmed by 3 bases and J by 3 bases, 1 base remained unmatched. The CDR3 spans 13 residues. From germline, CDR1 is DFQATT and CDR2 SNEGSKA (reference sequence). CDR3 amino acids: CSARTGDYNEQFF. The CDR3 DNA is TGCAGTGCTAGGACAGGGGACTACAATGAGCAGTTCTTC.

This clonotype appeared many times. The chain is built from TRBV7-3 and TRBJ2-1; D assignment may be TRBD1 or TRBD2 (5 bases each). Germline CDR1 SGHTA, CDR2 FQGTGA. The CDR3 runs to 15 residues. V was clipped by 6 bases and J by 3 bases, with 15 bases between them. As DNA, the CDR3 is TGTGCCAGCAGTTCCCCCGGGACGGGCTACAATGAGCAGTTCTTC. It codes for CASSSPGTGYNEQFF.

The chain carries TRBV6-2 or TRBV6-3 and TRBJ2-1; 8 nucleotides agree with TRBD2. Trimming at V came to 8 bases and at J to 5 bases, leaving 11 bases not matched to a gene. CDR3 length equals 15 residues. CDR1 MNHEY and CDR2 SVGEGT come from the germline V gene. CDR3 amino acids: CASLGGAGVNNEQFF. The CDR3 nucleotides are TGTGCCAGCCTTGGTGGAGCGGGGGTAAACAATGAGCAGTTCTTC.

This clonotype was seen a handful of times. The DNA for the CDR3 is TGTGCCAGCAGCCCCCGGGGGGGGCTAGCGGGGTCCACCGGGGAGCTGTTTTTT. This sequence encodes CASSPRGGLAGSTGELFF. V gene TRBV7-3 combines with J gene TRBJ2-2; 9 bases line up with TRBD2. The CDR3 consists of 18 residues. Trimming removed 5 bases from V and 4 bases from J; junction bases left unmatched: 14. Per germline, CDR1 SGHTA and CDR2 FQGTGA. Full variable domain (rest looked up from reference TRBV7-3 and TRBJ2-2): GAGVSQTPSNKVTEKGKYVELRCDPISGHTALYWYRQSLGQGPEFLIYFQGTGAADDSGLPNDRFFAVRPEGSVSTLKIQRTERGDSAVYLCASSPRGGLAGSTGELFFGEGSRLTVL.

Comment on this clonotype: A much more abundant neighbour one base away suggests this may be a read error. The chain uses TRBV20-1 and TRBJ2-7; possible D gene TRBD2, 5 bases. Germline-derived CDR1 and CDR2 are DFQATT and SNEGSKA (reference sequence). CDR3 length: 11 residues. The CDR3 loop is CSTSTGYEQYF. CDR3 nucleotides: TGCAGTACTAGTACGGGGTACGAGCAGTACTTC.

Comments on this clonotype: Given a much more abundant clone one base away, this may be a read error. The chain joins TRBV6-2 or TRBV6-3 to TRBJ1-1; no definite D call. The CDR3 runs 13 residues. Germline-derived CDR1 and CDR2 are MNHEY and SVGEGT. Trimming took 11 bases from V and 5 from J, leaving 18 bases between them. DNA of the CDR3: TGTGCCTGCACGCATCCTCTCGAGACTGAAGCTTTCTTT. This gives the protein CACTHPLETEAFF.

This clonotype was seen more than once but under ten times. The CDR3 protein is CASSQEIGLYGYTF. The CDR3 bases are TGCGCCAGCAGCCAAGAGATAGGTTTATATGGCTACACCTTC. The chain is built from TRBV4-1 and TRBJ1-2; no reliable D call. The CDR3 has 14 residues. Between the trimmed V and J ends, which lost 0 bases and 5 bases, there was a span of 10 bases. The germline gives CDR1 MGHRA, CDR2 YSYEKL.